The T cell receptor beta chain under discussion was sequenced for a study of cytomegalovirus exposure and HLA in healthy donors. Looking at the study overall: Roughly 180 million T cells yielded 90 million to 130 million unique TCR beta sequences, as an earlier analysis found.

General study points: Sequence variants that were highly shared formed a cluster that was likely a sequencing artifact. Per published reports, the classifier diagnosed cytomegalovirus status with high specificity and sensitivity.

V gave up 5 bases and J gave up 0 bases; unmatched junction bases: 3. The CDR3 covers 16 residues. The germline CDR1 and CDR2 sequences are PRHDT and FYEKMQ (reference sequence). This clone turned up a few times. Its target is not known. PCR used 60 Vbeta primers and 13 Jbeta primers. TCRdb's copy holds only in-frame clones and misses some; the assay was immunoSEQ multiplex PCR. The repertoire consists of some 100,000 clones, with around 73% occurring once and the leading ten covering approximately 8%. The sample consisted of PBMCs. The chain uses TRBV13 and TRBJ1-6; 8 nucleotides agree with TRBD1. This clonotype originated in a man aged 40-50 years in good health and CMV-seronegative. For the CDR3, the DNA is TGTGCCAGCAGCCAAACAGGGGGCTCCTATAATTCACCCCTCCACTTT. Translated: CASSQTGGSYNSPLHF.